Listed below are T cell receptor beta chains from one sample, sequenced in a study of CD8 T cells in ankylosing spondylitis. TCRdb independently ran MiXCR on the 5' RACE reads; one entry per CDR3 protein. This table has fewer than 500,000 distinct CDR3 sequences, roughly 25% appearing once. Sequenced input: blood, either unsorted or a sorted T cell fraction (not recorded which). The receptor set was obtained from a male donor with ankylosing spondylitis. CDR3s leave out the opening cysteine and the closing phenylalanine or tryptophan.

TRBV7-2 ASSLGGGSGGNQPQH
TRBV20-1 SAVPATGAQPQH
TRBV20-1 SAVGQAWTEAF
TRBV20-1 SAYDRGRGGYT
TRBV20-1 SARGTSGNFGEQF
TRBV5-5 ASSPTSGRAQETQY
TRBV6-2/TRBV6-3 ASSPRLAGLSYNEQF
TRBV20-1 SVSASLTDTQY
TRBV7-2 ASSLVINSNQPQH
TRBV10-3 AISATWTPAGTDTQY
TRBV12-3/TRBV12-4 ASSKRAGVIYNEQF
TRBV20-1 SAEGQLNQPQH
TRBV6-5 GSSWGARAGETNEQF
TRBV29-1 SAGLAGAQETQY
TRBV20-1 SAPLVRDNEQF
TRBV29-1 SVSPAGAWETQY
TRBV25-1 ASRVAGDPYNEQF
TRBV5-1 ASSFGGEETQY
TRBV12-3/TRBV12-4 ASSFGQGQPQH
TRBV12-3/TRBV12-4 ASSPTLRRENTGELF
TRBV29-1 SVAHRGSEAF
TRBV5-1 ASSLIGSPGELF
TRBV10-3 AISRTADTGELF
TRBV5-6 ASSAGLYNSPLH
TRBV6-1 ASREGPSKDTQY
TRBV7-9 ASSQGSSGNTDTQY
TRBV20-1 SARQYSGNTIY
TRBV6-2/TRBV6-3 ASSLTGWGEQF
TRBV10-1 ASSESGTGTYEQY
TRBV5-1 ASSASGGLGGELF
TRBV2 ASSTGWTEAF